This T cell receptor beta chain was sequenced for a study of PD-L1 blockade in urothelial cancer. Study context: Blood analysis took place 3 weeks (second dose) and 6 weeks after treatment start.

Study-wide findings and caveats: Below-median pretreatment blood TCR clonality was associated with improved progression-free and overall survival.

This clone appeared once. The antigen is undetermined. CDR3 length: 12 amino acids. In germline, CDR1 is LNHNV, CDR2 YYDKDF (reference sequence). Trimming pared 8 bases from V and 4 bases from J, leaving 9 bases between. Time point of the sample: pretreatment peripheral blood. Method: immunoSEQ multiplex PCR; TCRdb's copy keeps in-frame clones and lacks some. The sample holds tens of thousands of clones, 65% to 90% seen once. The sequences come from PBMCs, collected around atezolizumab (anti-PD-L1) treatment. The V and J genes are TRBV15 and TRBJ2-1; D is perhaps TRBD2 (5 bases). The sequence came from a man in his sixties with urothelial cancer. The CDR3 region is CATGRGYNEQFF. The CDR3 nucleotides read TGTGCCACCGGCCGGGGTTACAATGAGCAGTTCTTC.